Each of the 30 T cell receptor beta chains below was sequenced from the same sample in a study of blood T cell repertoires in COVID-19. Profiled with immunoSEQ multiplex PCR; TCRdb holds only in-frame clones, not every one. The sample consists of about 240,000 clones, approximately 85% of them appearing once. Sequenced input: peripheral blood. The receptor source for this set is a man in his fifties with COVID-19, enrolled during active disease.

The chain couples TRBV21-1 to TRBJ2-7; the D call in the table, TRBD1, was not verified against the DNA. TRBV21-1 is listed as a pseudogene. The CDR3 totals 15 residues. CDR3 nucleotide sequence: TGTGCCAGCAGCAAAGGGGACAGCTCCTCCTACGAGCAGTACTTC. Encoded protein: CASSKGDSSSYEQYF.

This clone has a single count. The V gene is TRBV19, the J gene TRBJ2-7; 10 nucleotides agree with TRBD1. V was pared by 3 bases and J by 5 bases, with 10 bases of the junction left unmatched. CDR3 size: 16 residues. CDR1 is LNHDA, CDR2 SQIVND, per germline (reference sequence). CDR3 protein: CASSMALGQGSHEQYF. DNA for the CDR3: TGTGCCAGTAGTATGGCTCTGGGACAGGGGAGTCACGAGCAGTACTTC. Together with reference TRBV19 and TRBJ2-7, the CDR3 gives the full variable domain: DGGITQSPKYLFRKEGQNVTLSCEQNLNHDAMYWYRQDPGQGLRLIYYSQIVNDFQKGDIAEGYSVSREKKESFPLTVTSAQKNPTAFYLCASSMALGQGSHEQYFGPGTRLTVT.

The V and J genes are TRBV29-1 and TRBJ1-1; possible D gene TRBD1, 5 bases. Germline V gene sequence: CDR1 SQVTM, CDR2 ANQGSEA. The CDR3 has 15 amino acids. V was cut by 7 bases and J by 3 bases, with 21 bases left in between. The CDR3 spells CSATWKGRKYTEAFF. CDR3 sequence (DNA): TGCAGCGCCACCTGGAAGGGGAGGAAGTACACTGAAGCTTTCTTT.

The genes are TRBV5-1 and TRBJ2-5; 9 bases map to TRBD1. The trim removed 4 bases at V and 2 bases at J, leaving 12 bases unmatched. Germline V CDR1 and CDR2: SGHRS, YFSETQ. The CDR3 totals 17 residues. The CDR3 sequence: CASSPGGTGLKQETQYF. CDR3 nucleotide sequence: TGCGCCAGCAGCCCAGGGGGGACAGGGTTAAAACAAGAGACCCAGTACTTC.

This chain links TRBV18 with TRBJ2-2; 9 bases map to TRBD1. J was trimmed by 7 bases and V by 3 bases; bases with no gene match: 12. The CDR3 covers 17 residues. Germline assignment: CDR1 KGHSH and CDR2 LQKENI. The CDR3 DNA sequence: TGTGCCAGCTCACCGACCCCTATACAGGGGGCAAGCGGGGAGCTGTTTTTT. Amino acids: CASSPTPIQGASGELFF.

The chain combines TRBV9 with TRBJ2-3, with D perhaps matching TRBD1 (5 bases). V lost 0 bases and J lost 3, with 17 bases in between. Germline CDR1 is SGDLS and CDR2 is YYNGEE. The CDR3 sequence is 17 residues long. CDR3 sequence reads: CASSVATSQGRTDTQYF. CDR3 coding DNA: TGTGCCAGCAGCGTAGCTACAAGTCAGGGAAGGACAGATACGCAGTATTTT.

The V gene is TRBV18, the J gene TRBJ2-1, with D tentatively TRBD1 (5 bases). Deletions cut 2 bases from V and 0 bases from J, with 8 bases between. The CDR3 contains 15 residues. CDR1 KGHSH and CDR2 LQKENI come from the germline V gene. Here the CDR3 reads CASSPGDSSYNEQFF. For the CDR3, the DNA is TGTGCCAGCTCACCAGGTGACAGCTCCTACAATGAGCAGTTCTTC.

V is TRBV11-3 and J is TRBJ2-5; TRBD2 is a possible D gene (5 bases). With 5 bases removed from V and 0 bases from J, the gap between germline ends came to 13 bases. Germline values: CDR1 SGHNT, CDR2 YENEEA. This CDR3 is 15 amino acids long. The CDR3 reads CASSVGDRNQETQYF. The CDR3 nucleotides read TGTGCCAGCAGCGTCGGGGATCGTAACCAAGAGACCCAGTACTTC.

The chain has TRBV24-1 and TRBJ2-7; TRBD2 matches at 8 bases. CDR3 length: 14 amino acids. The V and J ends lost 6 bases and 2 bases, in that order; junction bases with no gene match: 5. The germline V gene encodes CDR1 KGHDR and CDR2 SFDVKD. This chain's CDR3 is CATSRGGQAYEQYF. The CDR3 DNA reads TGTGCCACCAGTCGGGGGGGGCAGGCCTACGAGCAGTACTTC.

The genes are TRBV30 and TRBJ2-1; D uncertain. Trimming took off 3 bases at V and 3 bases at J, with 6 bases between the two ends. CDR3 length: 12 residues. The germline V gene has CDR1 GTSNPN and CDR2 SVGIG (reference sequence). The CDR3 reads CAWSDNYNEQFF. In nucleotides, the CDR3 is TGTGCCTGGAGCGACAACTACAATGAGCAGTTCTTC.

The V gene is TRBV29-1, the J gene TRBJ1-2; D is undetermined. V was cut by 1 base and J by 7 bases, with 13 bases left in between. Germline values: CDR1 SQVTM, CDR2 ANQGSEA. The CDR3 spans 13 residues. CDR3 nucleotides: TGCAGCGTTGAAGGACTCTTGAGAGGTGGCTACACCTTC. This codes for CSVEGLLRGGYTF.

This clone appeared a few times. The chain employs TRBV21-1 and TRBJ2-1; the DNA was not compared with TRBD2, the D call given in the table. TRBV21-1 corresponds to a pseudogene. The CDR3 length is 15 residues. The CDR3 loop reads CASTLGQGLYNEQFF. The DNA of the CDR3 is TGTGCCAGCACCCTGGGGCAGGGACTATACAATGAGCAGTTCTTC.

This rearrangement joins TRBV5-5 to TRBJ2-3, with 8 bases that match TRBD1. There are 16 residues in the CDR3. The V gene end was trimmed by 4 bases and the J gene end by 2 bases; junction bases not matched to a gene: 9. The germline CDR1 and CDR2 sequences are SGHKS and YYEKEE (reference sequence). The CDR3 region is CASSSYQGAYTDTQYF. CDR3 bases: TGTGCCAGCAGCAGTTACCAGGGGGCATACACAGATACGCAGTATTTT.

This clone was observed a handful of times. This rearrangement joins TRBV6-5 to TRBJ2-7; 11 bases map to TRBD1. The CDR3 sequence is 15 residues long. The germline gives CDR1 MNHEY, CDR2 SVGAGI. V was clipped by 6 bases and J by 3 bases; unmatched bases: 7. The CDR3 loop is CASRSGQGAFYEQYF. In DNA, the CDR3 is TGTGCCAGCAGAAGCGGACAGGGGGCCTTCTACGAGCAGTACTTC.

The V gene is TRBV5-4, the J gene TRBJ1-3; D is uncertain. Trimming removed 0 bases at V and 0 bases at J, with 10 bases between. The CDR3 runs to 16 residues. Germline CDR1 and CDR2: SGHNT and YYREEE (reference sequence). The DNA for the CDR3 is TGTGCCAGCAGCTTGGACAGCCAGATCTCTGGAAACACCATATATTTT. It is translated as CASSLDSQISGNTIYF. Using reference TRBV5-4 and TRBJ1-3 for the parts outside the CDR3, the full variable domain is ETGVTQSPTHLIKTRGQQVTLRCSSQSGHNTVSWYQQALGQGPQFIFQYYREEENGRGNFPPRFSGLQFPNYSSELNVNALELDDSALYLCASSLDSQISGNTIYFGEGSWLTVV.

The CDR3 sequence: CASSQPGLAENTGELFF. The CDR3 nucleotides are TGTGCCAGCAGCCAACCGGGACTAGCGGAGAACACCGGGGAGCTGTTTTTT. The chain uses TRBV3-1 (or the pseudogene TRBV3-2) and TRBJ2-2, with 11 positions matching TRBD2. Trimming cost V 2 bases and J 1 base; bases outside gene matches: 3. Germline V lookup: CDR1 LGHDT, CDR2 YNNKEL (reference sequence). CDR3 length equals 17 residues.

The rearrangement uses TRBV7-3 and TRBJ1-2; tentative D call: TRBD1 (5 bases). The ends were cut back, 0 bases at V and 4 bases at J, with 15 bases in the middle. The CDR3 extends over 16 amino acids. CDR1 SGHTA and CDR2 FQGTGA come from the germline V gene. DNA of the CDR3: TGTGCCAGCAGCTTAACCTCCCCCCCAGGGATCTATGGCTACACCTTC. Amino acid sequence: CASSLTSPPGIYGYTF.

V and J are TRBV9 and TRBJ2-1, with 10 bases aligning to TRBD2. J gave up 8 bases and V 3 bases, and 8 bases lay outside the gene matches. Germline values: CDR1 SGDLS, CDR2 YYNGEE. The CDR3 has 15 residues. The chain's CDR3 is CASSAQAGGQHEQFF. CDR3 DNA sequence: TGTGCCAGCAGCGCCCAAGCGGGGGGGCAACATGAGCAGTTCTTC.

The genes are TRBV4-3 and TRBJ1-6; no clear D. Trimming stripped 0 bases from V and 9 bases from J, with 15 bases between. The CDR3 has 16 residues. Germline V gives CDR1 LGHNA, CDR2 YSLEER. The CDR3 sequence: CASSQESKVFRSPLHF. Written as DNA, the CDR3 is TGCGCCAGCAGCCAAGAGAGCAAAGTTTTTCGTTCACCCCTCCACTTT.

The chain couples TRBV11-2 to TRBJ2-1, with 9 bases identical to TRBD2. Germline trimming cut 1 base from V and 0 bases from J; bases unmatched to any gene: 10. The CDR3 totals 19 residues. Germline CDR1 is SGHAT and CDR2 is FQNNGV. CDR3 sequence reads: CASSLGFWGAGGSYNEQFF. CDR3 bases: TGTGCCAGCAGCTTAGGTTTTTGGGGAGCGGGGGGCTCCTACAATGAGCAGTTCTTC. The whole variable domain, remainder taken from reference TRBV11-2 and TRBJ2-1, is EAGVAQSPRYKIIEKRQSVAFWCNPISGHATLYWYQQILGQGPKLLIQFQNNGVVDDSQLPKDRFSAERLKGVDSTLKIQPAKLEDSAVYLCASSLGFWGAGGSYNEQFFGPGTRLTVL.

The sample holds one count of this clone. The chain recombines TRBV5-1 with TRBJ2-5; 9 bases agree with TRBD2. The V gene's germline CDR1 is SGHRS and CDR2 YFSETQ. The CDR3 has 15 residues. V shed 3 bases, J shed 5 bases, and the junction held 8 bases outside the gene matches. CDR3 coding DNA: TGCGCCAGCAGCTCGCTAGCGGGGAAGGGTGAGACCCAGTACTTC. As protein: CASSSLAGKGETQYF.

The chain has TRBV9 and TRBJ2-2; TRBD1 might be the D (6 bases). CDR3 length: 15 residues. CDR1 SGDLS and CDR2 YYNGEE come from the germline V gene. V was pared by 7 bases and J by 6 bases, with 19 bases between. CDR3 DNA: TGTGCCAGCCGCTCTCAACAGGGAAGTGCCGGGGAGCTGTTTTTT. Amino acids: CASRSQQGSAGELFF.

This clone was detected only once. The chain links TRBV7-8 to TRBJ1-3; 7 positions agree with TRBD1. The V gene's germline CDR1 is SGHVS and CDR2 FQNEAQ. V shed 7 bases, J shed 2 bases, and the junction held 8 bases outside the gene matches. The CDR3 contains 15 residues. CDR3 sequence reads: CASTRTGRTGNTIYF. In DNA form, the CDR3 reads TGTGCCAGCACCAGGACAGGCCGGACTGGAAACACCATATATTTT.

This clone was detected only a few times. The CDR3 nucleotides are TGTGCCAGCAGCGTAGGTGTAGGGACTTCTTACGGGGGTGGCTACACCTTC. This gives the protein CASSVGVGTSYGGGYTF. The chain uses TRBV9 and TRBJ1-2; D is perhaps TRBD1 (5 bases). The germline V and J ends were trimmed by 0 bases and 7 bases, with 22 bases remaining between them. The CDR3 has 17 amino acids. Germline V gene data show CDR1 as SGDLS and CDR2 as YYNGEE.

CDR3 DNA sequence: TGTGCCAGCAGTGAAACGGGAGACACAGATACGCAGTATTTT. Amino acid sequence: CASSETGDTDTQYF. The rearrangement links TRBV6-1 to TRBJ2-3; D perhaps matches TRBD2 (6 bases). This CDR3 contains 14 residues. From germline, CDR1 is MNHNS and CDR2 SASEGT. Between the trimmed V and J ends, which lost 2 bases and 2 bases, there was a span of 8 bases.

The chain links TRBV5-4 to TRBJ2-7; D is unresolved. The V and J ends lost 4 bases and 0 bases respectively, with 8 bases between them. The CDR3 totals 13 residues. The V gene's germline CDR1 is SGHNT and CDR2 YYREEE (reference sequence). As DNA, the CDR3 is TGTGCCAGCAGCGTCGGTAGCTCCTACGAGCAGTACTTC. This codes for CASSVGSSYEQYF.

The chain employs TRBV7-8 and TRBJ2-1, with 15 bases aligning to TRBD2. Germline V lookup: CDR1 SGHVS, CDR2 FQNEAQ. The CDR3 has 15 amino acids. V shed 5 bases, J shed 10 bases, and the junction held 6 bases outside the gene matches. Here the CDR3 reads CASSRGTSGGIEQFF. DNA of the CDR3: TGTGCCAGCAGCCGAGGGACTAGCGGGGGGATAGAGCAGTTCTTC.

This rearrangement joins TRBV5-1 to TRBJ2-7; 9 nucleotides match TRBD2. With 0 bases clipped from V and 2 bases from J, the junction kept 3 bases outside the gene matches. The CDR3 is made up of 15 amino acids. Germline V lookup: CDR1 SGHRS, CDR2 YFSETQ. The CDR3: CASSLEASGAYEQYF. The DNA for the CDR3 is TGCGCCAGCAGCTTGGAAGCTAGCGGGGCCTACGAGCAGTACTTC.

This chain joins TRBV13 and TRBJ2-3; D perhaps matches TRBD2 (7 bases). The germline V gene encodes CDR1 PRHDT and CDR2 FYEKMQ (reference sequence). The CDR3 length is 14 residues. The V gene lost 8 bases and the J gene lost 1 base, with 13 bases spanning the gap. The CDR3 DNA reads TGTGCCAGCGGGTCGGGGGGCGGCACAGATACGCAGTATTTT. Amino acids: CASGSGGGTDTQYF.

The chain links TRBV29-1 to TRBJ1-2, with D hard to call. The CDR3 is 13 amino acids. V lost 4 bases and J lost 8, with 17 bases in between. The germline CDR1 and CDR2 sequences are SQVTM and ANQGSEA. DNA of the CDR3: TGCAGCGTTGTCCCCCCCGGAACGGGGGGCTACACCTTC. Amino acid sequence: CSVVPPGTGGYTF.